The rows below give T cell receptor beta chains drawn from one sample of a study of T cell responses to AZD1222 COVID-19 vaccine. Sequencing was performed with immunoSEQ multiplex PCR; in TCRdb, only in-frame clones are kept and a portion is missing. The repertoire holds 110,000 to 150,000 clones, with under 95% as singletons. The specimen was peripheral blood, collected 28 days after the second AZD1222 dose. The receptor set was obtained from an adult who received the AZD1222 COVID-19 vaccine. CDR3s include the opening cysteine and the closing phenylalanine or tryptophan. Each record gives: J gene, D gene, V gene, clone size, CDR3 DNA, CDR3 protein. D genes are given only for firm matches. Size is omitted from some rows. Given values are once, few, many or a class for expanded clones.

J: TRBJ1-2
D: .
V: TRBV7-9
size: .
DNA: TGTGCCAGCAGCTTAGCGGCCGGCGGGAGTTTCAACTATGGCTACACCTTC
CDR3: CASSLAAGGSFNYGYTF

J: TRBJ1-5
D: .
V: TRBV27
size: .
DNA: TGTGCCAGCAGTGCGCTAGATAGCAATCAGCCCCAGCATTTT
CDR3: CASSALDSNQPQHF

J: TRBJ1-2
D: .
V: TRBV5-5
size: .
DNA: TGTGCCAGCAGCGACCCACCCTTCGGGGCGGCGGGCTACACCTTC
CDR3: CASSDPPFGAAGYTF

J: TRBJ1-6
D: .
V: TRBV2
size: .
DNA: TGTGCCAGCAGTGGGCAGGGTAGTTCACCCCTCCACTTT
CDR3: CASSGQGSSPLHF

J: TRBJ1-6
D: .
V: TRBV12-3/TRBV12-4
size: .
DNA: TGTGCCAGCAGTTCCGACGAGTCCGGCATCCTCCACTTT
CDR3: CASSSDESGILHF

J: TRBJ2-3
D: .
V: TRBV25-1
size: once
DNA: TGTGCCAGCAGTGATCTTGATCCTAGCACAGATACGCAGTATTTT
CDR3: CASSDLDPSTDTQYF

J: TRBJ2-2
D: TRBD2
V: TRBV18
size: .
DNA: TGTGCCAGCTCACCACCGTCGTTGGGACTAGCGGGAGAGAACACCGGGGAGCTGTTTTTT
CDR3: CASSPPSLGLAGENTGELFF

J: TRBJ2-7
D: TRBD2
V: TRBV4-2
size: few
DNA: TGTGCCAGCAGCCAAGATCTCAACGGGGGGTACGAGCAGTACTTC
CDR3: CASSQDLNGGYEQYF

J: TRBJ2-1
D: TRBD1
V: TRBV3-1/TRBV3-2
size: .
DNA: TGTGCCAGCAGCCAAGATGTGGCGAGACAGGGCCATGAGCAGTTCTTC
CDR3: CASSQDVARQGHEQFF

J: TRBJ1-2
D: TRBD1
V: TRBV27
size: .
DNA: TGTGCCAGCAGTCCACGACAGGGGTCTAGTGGCTACACCTTC
CDR3: CASSPRQGSSGYTF

J: TRBJ1-2
D: .
V: TRBV3-1/TRBV3-2
size: .
DNA: TGTGCCAGCAGCCAAGTAGGGGTTTATGGCTACACCTTC
CDR3: CASSQVGVYGYTF